One and the same sample provided the 13 T cell receptor beta chains below, sequenced in a study of T cells in Graves' hyperthyroidism and ophthalmopathy (dated by TCRdb to about 2019). Library prep was done by multiplex PCR. The run used an Illumina HiSeq 2000. TCR beta CDR3 regions were amplified from RNA transcripts. A first-round RT-PCR of the TCR CDR3 used the HTBI primer set with the Qiagen OneStep RT-PCR kit. The raw public reads went through TCRdb reprocessing: fastp at Q25, MiXCR clone calling, in-frame beta chains kept. Each record represents a unique CDR3 protein, reported with the most common genes and DNA among its rows. This sample gives about 640,000 distinct CDR3 sequences in total; around 21% of them show up just once. Of the sample, around a third is held by the ten largest clones. Source material: blood. Every receptor here comes from a young man with Graves' ophthalmopathy.

This clonotype was recorded a few times. The chain is built from TRBV28 and TRBJ1-4; 8 nucleotides align to TRBD1. The V segment lost 6 bases and the J segment 7 bases; nucleotides outside the gene matches: 10. CDR3 length: 15 residues. The V gene's germline CDR1 is MDHEN and CDR2 SYDVKM. The CDR3 here is CASRILWDRSEKLFF. Written as DNA, the CDR3 is TGTGCCAGCAGGATCTTATGGGACAGGTCTGAAAAACTGTTTTTT.

Concerning this clonotype: At one of its ends the junction is not consistent with the germline gene, which may arise from a read error. The rearrangement uses TRBV7-2 and TRBJ1-5; TRBD1 aligns across 8 bases. CDR1 is SGHTA and CDR2 is FQGNSA in the germline V gene. This CDR3 is 15 amino acids long. CDR3 bases: TGTGCCAGCAGCTCACAGGGGGTTAGCGATCAGCCCCAGCATTTT. This translates into CASSSQGVSDQPQHF.

This clonotype was seen at least ten times. The chain has TRBV3-1 and TRBJ1-1; D is perhaps TRBD1 (5 bases). The germline CDR1 and CDR2 sequences are LGHDT and YNNKEL (reference sequence). Trimming cost V 2 bases and J 1 base, with 8 bases left between them. This CDR3 contains 14 residues. The CDR3 is CASSQRGGNTEAFF. The DNA for the CDR3 is TGTGCCAGCAGCCAAAGGGGCGGGAACACTGAAGCTTTCTTT.

There are a few counts of this clonotype. This chain uses TRBV4-3 with TRBJ2-5; D may correspond to TRBD1 or TRBD2 (5 bases each). CDR3 length: 13 amino acids. The germline V gene encodes CDR1 LGHNA and CDR2 YSLEER. The CDR3 region has the DNA TGCGTCGTTCGTCTGAGGGGCGGGGAGACCCAGTACTTC. Protein sequence: CVVRLRGGETQYF.

This clonotype was seen repeatedly, ten times or more. The chain is built from TRBV28 and TRBJ2-4, with 8 nucleotides matching TRBD1. V dropped 7 bases and J dropped 3; count of bases not matched to a gene: 2. This CDR3 spans 13 amino acids. The germline V gene encodes CDR1 MDHEN and CDR2 SYDVKM. As DNA, the CDR3 is TGTGCCAGCACCGACAGGGGCAAAAACATTCAGTACTTC. This gives the protein CASTDRGKNIQYF.

This clonotype turned up a few times. The chain couples TRBV28 to TRBJ2-3; possible D gene TRBD2, 6 bases. Trimming left V 6 bases short and J 11 bases short, with 12 bases between. CDR3 length: 11 amino acids. CDR1 is MDHEN, CDR2 SYDVKM, per germline. The CDR3 loop reads CASSWGGGQYF. The CDR3 nucleotides read TGTGCCAGCAGCTGGGGAGGCGGGCAGTATTTT.

In this sample, this clonotype turned up a few times. This chain connects TRBV2 to TRBJ2-1; D unclear. Trimming stripped 3 bases from V and 12 bases from J, with 0 bases between. In germline, CDR1 is SNHLY, CDR2 FYNNEI. The CDR3 is made up of 8 amino acids. Here the CDR3 reads CASSEQFF. CDR3 sequence (DNA): TGTGCCAGCAGTGAGCAGTTCTTC.

This clonotype was seen ten or more times. The CDR3 loop reads CASRPTGMNTEAFF. CDR3 coding DNA: TGTGCCAGCAGGCCTACAGGGATGAACACTGAAGCTTTCTTT. V gene TRBV2 combines with J gene TRBJ1-1, with D perhaps TRBD1 (6 bases). This CDR3 region has 14 residues. Germline CDR1 reads SNHLY; CDR2 reads FYNNEI. Trimming stripped 6 bases from V and 0 bases from J, with 11 bases between.

This clonotype has a count of ten or more. V usage is TRBV10-3 and J usage is TRBJ2-7; 10 bases match TRBD1. The length of the CDR3 is 14 residues. Losses at the gene ends were 3 bases for V and 2 bases for J; bases not matched to a gene: 1. CDR1 ENHRY and CDR2 SYGVKD come from the germline V gene. As DNA, the CDR3 is TGTGCCATCAGTGAAGGGACAGGGGCCTACGAGCAGTACTTC. Its protein product is CAISEGTGAYEQYF.

In its sample, this clonotype was seen a few times. The J gene is TRBJ1-2, the V gene TRBV4-2; TRBD1 matches at 8 bases. CDR3 length: 14 residues. The V gene end was trimmed by 3 bases and the J gene end by 6 bases; junction bases not matched to a gene: 6. CDR1 LGHNA and CDR2 YNFKEQ come from the germline V gene. CDR3 protein: CASSQGTGSNGYTF. The DNA for the CDR3 is TGTGCCAGCAGCCAGGGGACAGGATCTAATGGCTACACCTTC.

As DNA, the CDR3 is TGCGCCAGCAGAGAATTGGGGACAAGCACCGACGAGCAGTACTTC. It yields the protein CASRELGTSTDEQYF. The rearrangement links TRBV5-1 to TRBJ2-7; TRBD1 might be the D (6 bases). This CDR3 spans 15 amino acids. Trimming pared 5 bases from V and 5 bases from J, leaving 20 bases between. CDR1 SGHRS and CDR2 YFSETQ come from the germline V gene.

The V call is TRBV6-2 or TRBV6-3, the J call TRBJ2-5; 7 bases fit TRBD1. The V gene's germline CDR1 is MNHEY and CDR2 SVGEGT. The CDR3 is 13 amino acids. The ends lost 6 bases at V and 7 bases at J; junction bases unmatched: 8. CDR3 region: CASRSTGIGTQYF. CDR3 DNA sequence: TGTGCCAGCAGATCGACAGGGATTGGGACCCAGTACTTC.

This clonotype has ten or more counts. This chain uses TRBV20-1 with TRBJ2-7, with D perhaps TRBD2 (5 bases). The CDR3 is made up of 12 amino acids. The ends were cut back, 1 base at V and 5 bases at J, with 9 bases in the middle. Germline CDR1 is DFQATT and CDR2 is SNEGSKA (reference sequence). CDR3 in DNA: TGCAGTGCTAGAGTGCTCGGGAACGAGCAGTACTTC. As protein: CSARVLGNEQYF.